The 20 T cell receptor beta chains reported below all come from one sample, sequenced in a study of regulatory T cells in long-lasting Graves disease. Time point denoted: newly diagnosed GD, antithyroid drugs for less than 3 months. From PBMCs, RNA was extracted and then used to make the TCR library. Building the TCR beta libraries relied on iRepertoire HTBI primers, and CDR3 regions underwent Arm-PCR. Each CDR3 protein gets one entry after TCRdb re-called the multiplex PCR reads with MiXCR. The repertoire holds about 460,000 distinct CDR3 sequences, with approximately 14% as singletons. The same data also went into a second study, on T cells in Graves' hyperthyroidism and ophthalmopathy.

Source: peripheral blood mononuclear cells (PBMCs), taken at new diagnosis, from a patient treated with antithyroid drugs. The receptors derive from a woman between 45 and 60 years old with Graves disease.

This clonotype has ten or more counts. V usage is TRBV11-2 and J usage is TRBJ2-5; D ambiguous. The length of the CDR3 is 13 residues. Trimming stripped 6 bases from V and 2 bases from J, with 10 bases between. CDR1 and CDR2 from the germline V gene are SGHAT and FQNNGV. The CDR3 reads CASSYGQQETQYF. Written as DNA, the CDR3 is TGTGCCAGCAGTTACGGGCAGCAAGAGACCCAGTACTTC.

This clonotype was detected ten times or more. The chain combines TRBV2 with TRBJ1-1; possibly TRBD1 for D (5 bases). Trimming cost V 4 bases and J 4 bases, with 13 bases left between them. CDR3 length: 14 amino acids. Germline V gene lookup returns CDR1 SNHLY and CDR2 FYNNEI. CDR3 protein: CASSAVGGVTEAFF. For the CDR3, the DNA is TGTGCCAGCAGTGCCGTTGGAGGGGTCACTGAAGCTTTCTTT.

Only a few counts were recorded for this clonotype. V gene TRBV5-4 combines with J gene TRBJ2-2; D remains unclear. Per the germline V gene, CDR1 is SGHNT and CDR2 is YYREEE (reference sequence). The CDR3 consists of 15 residues. Between the trimmed V and J ends, which lost 0 bases and 3 bases, there was a span of 9 bases. The CDR3 protein is CASSLDGVYTGELFF. The CDR3, as DNA: TGTGCCAGCAGCTTGGATGGGGTATACACCGGGGAGCTGTTTTTT.

The V call is TRBV12-3 or TRBV12-4, the J call TRBJ2-7; D is possibly TRBD1 (6 bases). The CDR3 totals 14 residues. The V and J ends lost 2 bases and 3 bases respectively, with 11 bases between them. The CDR3 loop is CASSLWRTDYEQYF. The CDR3 coding sequence is TGTGCCAGCAGTTTATGGCGGACAGACTACGAGCAGTACTTC.

The chain combines TRBV3-1 with TRBJ2-4, with D possibly TRBD2 on 5 matching bases. The CDR3 loop spans 16 amino acids. CDR1 LGHDT and CDR2 YNNKEL come from the germline V gene (reference sequence). The ends were cut back, 1 base at V and 1 base at J, with 11 bases in the middle. Here the CDR3 DNA reads TGTGCCAGCAGCCAAGTAGGGCCGGGGGCCAAAAACATTCAGTACTTC. This gives the protein CASSQVGPGAKNIQYF.

The table lists this clonotype with many counts. The V gene is TRBV7-9, the J gene TRBJ2-7, with 12 bases aligning to TRBD1. Germline CDR1 and CDR2: SEHNR and FQNEAQ (reference sequence). The CDR3 contains 15 residues. The V segment lost 5 bases and the J segment 6 bases; nucleotides outside the gene matches: 8. CDR3 loop: CASSPPGQGAAEQYF. The DNA of the CDR3 is TGTGCCAGCAGCCCTCCGGGACAGGGGGCGGCCGAGCAGTACTTC. The entire variable domain, with the rest obtained from reference TRBV7-9 and TRBJ2-7, is as follows: DTGVSQNPRHKITKRGQNVTFRCDPISEHNRLYWYRQTLGQGPEFLTYFQNEAQLEKSRLLSDRFSAERPKGSFSTLEIQRTEQGDSAMYLCASSPPGQGAAEQYFGPGTRLTVT.

The chain is built from TRBV24-1 and TRBJ2-1; D unclear. The CDR3 is 12 amino acids. Trimming pared 0 bases from V and 9 bases from J, leaving 5 bases between. Germline CDR1 KGHDR, CDR2 SFDVKD. The CDR3 sequence: CATSDLGGEQFF. The CDR3 bases are TGTGCCACCAGTGATTTGGGTGGTGAGCAGTTCTTC.

With regard to this clonotype: Just one base apart from a much larger clone, this may be a read error. This chain uses TRBV24-1 with TRBJ2-1; 7 bases line up with TRBD1. The CDR3 has 17 residues. Germline CDR1 is KGHDR and CDR2 is SFDVKD. The trim removed 9 bases at V and 9 bases at J, leaving 22 bases unmatched. The CDR3 sequence: CATSHPRSSTGDSEQFF. In nucleotides, the CDR3 is TGTGCCACCTCACATCCTCGTTCGTCAACAGGGGACAGTGAGCAGTTCTTC.

This clonotype has at least ten counts. V usage is TRBV11-2 and J usage is TRBJ1-1, with TRBD1 matching over 7 bases. Germline CDR1 is SGHAT and CDR2 is FQNNGV. With V trimmed by 0 bases and J by 1 base, 2 bases remained unmatched. This CDR3 contains 15 residues. CDR3 in DNA: TGTGCCAGCAGCTTAGAGGGACAGCGGAACACTGAAGCTTTCTTT. Protein product: CASSLEGQRNTEAFF.

The J gene is TRBJ2-2, the V gene TRBV4-2; D is uncertain. Looked up from germline, CDR1 is LGHNA and CDR2 is YNFKEQ. The CDR3 totals 14 residues. Deletions cut 1 base from V and 7 bases from J, with 10 bases between. CDR3 in amino acids: CASSQALPGGELFF. The DNA for the CDR3 is TGTGCCAGCAGCCAAGCTCTTCCGGGCGGGGAGCTGTTTTTT.

This clonotype appeared many times. The V call is TRBV2, the J call TRBJ2-1, with D unresolved. The CDR3 length is 16 residues. V was shortened by 3 bases and J by 2 bases, with 14 bases between the two germline ends. CDR1 is SNHLY and CDR2 is FYNNEI in the germline V gene. The CDR3 DNA is TGTGCCAGCAGTGAGTGGGCAGACGAAACCTACAATGAGCAGTTCTTC. This sequence encodes CASSEWADETYNEQFF.

This clonotype has ten or more counts. V gene TRBV7-9 combines with J gene TRBJ2-2; D is uncertain. There are 17 residues in the CDR3. CDR1 and CDR2 from the germline V gene are SEHNR and FQNEAQ (reference sequence). V dropped 3 bases and J dropped 1 base, with 15 bases sitting between them. CDR3 amino acids: CASSFRFSRRNTGELFF. CDR3 DNA sequence: TGTGCCAGCAGCTTTCGTTTCTCCAGAAGGAACACCGGGGAGCTGTTTTTT.

This clonotype has a count of ten or more. The chain uses TRBV2 and TRBJ2-7, with D uncertain. CDR3 length equals 12 residues. Per the germline V gene, CDR1 is SNHLY and CDR2 is FYNNEI. Trimming took off 1 base at V and 3 bases at J, with 4 bases between the two ends. The CDR3 DNA follows: TGTGCCAGCAGTGAAGACTACTACGAGCAGTACTTC. Translated, it gives CASSEDYYEQYF.

Concerning this clonotype: One end of the junction is discordant with germline, which a read error may explain. Here the CDR3 reads CASSEASHYDERFF. As DNA, the CDR3 is TGTGCCAGCAGTGAAGCCTCGCATTACGATGAGCGGTTCTTC. The genes are TRBV6-1 and TRBJ2-1; D is unclear. Germline assignment: CDR1 MNHNS and CDR2 SASEGT. CDR3 length: 14 amino acids.

This clonotype was seen many times. The chain is built from TRBV10-3 and TRBJ1-2; the D gene is possibly TRBD1 (5 bases). Germline CDR1 and CDR2: ENHRY and SYGVKD. The V gene lost 0 bases and the J gene lost 10 bases, with 24 bases spanning the gap. The CDR3 consists of 17 residues. This CDR3 is CAISESSTGGGMVDYTF. For the CDR3, the DNA is TGTGCCATCAGTGAGTCGTCGACGGGCGGGGGTATGGTTGACTACACCTTC.

This clonotype was counted ten times or more. V gene TRBV6-9 combines with J gene TRBJ2-1; TRBD2 aligns across 9 bases. The length of the CDR3 is 17 residues. Losses at the gene ends were 3 bases for V and 1 base for J; bases not matched to a gene: 7. CDR1 and CDR2 from the germline V gene are MNHGY and SVAAGI. CDR3 sequence: CASSYEGGLASYNEQFF. The CDR3 region has the DNA TGTGCCAGCAGTTACGAAGGGGGACTAGCATCCTACAATGAGCAGTTCTTC.

There are many counts of this clonotype. The genes are TRBV12-3 or TRBV12-4 and TRBJ1-6; perhaps TRBD1 as D (5 bases). CDR3 length: 15 amino acids. The V and J ends lost 4 bases and 0 bases respectively, with 7 bases between them. The DNA of the CDR3 is TGTGCCAGCAGTTGGGGGGGCTCCTATAATTCACCCCTCCACTTT. This gives the protein CASSWGGSYNSPLHF.

The rearrangement links TRBV12-3 or TRBV12-4 to TRBJ2-7, with TRBD2 identical over 8 bases. The CDR3 consists of 14 residues. Trimming removed 3 bases from V and 5 bases from J; junction bases left unmatched: 6. The CDR3 is CASSFGREVNEQYF. The DNA for the CDR3 is TGTGCCAGCAGTTTCGGGCGGGAGGTCAACGAGCAGTACTTC.

This clonotype appeared many times. The gene calls are TRBV6-5 and TRBJ2-2; weak D call: TRBD1 (5 bases). Trimming removed 2 bases at V and 0 bases at J, with 7 bases between. The germline V gene has CDR1 MNHEY and CDR2 SVGAGI. The CDR3 sequence is 15 residues long. CDR3 DNA: TGTGCCAGCAGTTACAGGGGCTCGAACACCGGGGAGCTGTTTTTT. Translation gives CASSYRGSNTGELFF.

This clonotype was picked up many times. The chain recombines TRBV9 with TRBJ2-7, with D perhaps matching TRBD1 (5 bases). Germline lookup yields CDR1 SGDLS and CDR2 YYNGEE. This CDR3 has 15 amino acids. With 0 bases removed from V and 4 bases from J, the gap between germline ends came to 14 bases. In DNA, the CDR3 is TGTGCCAGCAGCGTAGCCGCATCCTCAGGGTACGAGCAGTACTTC. This gives the protein CASSVAASSGYEQYF.